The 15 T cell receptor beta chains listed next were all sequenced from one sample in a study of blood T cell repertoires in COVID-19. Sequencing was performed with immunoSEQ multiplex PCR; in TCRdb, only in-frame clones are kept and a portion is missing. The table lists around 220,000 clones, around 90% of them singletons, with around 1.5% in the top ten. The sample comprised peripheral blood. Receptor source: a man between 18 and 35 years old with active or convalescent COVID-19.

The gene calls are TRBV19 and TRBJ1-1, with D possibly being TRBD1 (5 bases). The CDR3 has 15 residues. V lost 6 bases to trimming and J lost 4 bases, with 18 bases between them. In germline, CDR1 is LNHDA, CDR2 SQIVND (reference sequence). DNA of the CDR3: TGTGCCAGTAGGAGATATGGGCAGGGATCCACTGAAGCTTTCTTT. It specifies CASRRYGQGSTEAFF.

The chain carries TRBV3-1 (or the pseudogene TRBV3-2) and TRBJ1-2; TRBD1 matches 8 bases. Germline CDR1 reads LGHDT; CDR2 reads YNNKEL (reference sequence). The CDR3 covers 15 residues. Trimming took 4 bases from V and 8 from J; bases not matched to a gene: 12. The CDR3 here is CASSRASGQGFGYTF. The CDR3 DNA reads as TGTGCCAGCAGCCGAGCTTCAGGACAGGGCTTCGGCTACACCTTC.

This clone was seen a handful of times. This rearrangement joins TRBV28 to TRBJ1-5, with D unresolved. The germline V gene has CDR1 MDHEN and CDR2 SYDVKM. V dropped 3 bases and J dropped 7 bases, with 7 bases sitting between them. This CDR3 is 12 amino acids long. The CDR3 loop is CASSFQEQPQHF. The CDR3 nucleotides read TGTGCCAGCAGTTTTCAGGAACAGCCCCAGCATTTT.

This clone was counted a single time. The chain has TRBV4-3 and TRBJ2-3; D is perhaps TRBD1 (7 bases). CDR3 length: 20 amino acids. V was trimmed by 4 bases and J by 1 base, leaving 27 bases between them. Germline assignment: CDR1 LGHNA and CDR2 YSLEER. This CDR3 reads CASSPEPRGVGTERTDTQYF. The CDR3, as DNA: TGCGCCAGCAGCCCGGAACCTAGGGGGGTTGGGACAGAACGCACAGATACGCAGTATTTT.

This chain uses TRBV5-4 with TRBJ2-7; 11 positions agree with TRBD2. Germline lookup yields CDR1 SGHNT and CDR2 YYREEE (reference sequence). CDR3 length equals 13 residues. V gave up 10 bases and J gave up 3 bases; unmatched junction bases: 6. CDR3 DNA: TGTGCCGGGGGGACTAGCGGCAGCTACGAGCAGTACTTC. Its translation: CAGGTSGSYEQYF.

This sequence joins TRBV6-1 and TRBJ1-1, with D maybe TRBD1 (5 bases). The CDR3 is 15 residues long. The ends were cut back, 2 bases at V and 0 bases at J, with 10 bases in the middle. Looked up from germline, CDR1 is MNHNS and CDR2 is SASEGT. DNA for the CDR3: TGTGCCAGCAGTGAAATGCAGGGTTTGAACACTGAAGCTTTCTTT. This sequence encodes CASSEMQGLNTEAFF.

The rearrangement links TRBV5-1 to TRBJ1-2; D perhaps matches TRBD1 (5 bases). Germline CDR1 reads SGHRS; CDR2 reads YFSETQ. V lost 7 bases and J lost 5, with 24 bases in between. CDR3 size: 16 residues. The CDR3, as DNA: TGCGCCAGCCTGCCCGGGCCGGGTAGGGGAACTTATGGCTACACCTTC. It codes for CASLPGPGRGTYGYTF.

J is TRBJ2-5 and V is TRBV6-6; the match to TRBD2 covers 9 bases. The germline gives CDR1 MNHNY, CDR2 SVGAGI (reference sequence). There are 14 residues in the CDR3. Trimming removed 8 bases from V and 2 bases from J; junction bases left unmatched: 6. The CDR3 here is CASGGSGSQETQYF. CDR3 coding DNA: TGTGCCAGCGGGGGTAGCGGGAGTCAAGAGACCCAGTACTTC.

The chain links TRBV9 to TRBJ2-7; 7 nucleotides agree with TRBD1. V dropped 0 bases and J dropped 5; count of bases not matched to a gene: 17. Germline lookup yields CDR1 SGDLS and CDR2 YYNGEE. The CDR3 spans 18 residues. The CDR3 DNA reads TGTGCCAGCAGCGTAGGAAAGGGTGGTAGGGACAGTGGACACGAGCAGTACTTC. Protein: CASSVGKGGRDSGHEQYF.

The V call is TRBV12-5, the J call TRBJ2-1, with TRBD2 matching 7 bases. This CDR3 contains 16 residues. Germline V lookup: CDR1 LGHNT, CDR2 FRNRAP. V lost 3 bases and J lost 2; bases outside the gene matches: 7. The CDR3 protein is CASGFVPSGPYNEQFF. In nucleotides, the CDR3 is TGTGCTAGTGGTTTTGTCCCTAGCGGACCCTACAATGAGCAGTTCTTC.

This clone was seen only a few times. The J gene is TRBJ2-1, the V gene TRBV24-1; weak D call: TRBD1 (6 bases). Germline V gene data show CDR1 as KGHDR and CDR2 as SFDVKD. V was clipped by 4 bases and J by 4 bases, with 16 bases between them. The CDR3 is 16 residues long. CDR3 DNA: TGTGCCACCAGTGACCCTACAGGGTTCTCTTACAATGAGCAGTTCTTC. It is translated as CATSDPTGFSYNEQFF.

The CDR3 spells CASSLRGVGRWGETQYF. Here the CDR3 DNA reads TGTGCCAGCAGTTTAAGGGGAGTAGGGAGGTGGGGAGAGACCCAGTACTTC. The chain joins TRBV27 to TRBJ2-5; TRBD2 might be the D (6 bases). V shed 2 bases and J shed 4 bases, with 20 bases lying between them. The CDR3 covers 17 residues. The V gene's germline CDR1 is MNHEY and CDR2 SMNVEV (reference sequence).

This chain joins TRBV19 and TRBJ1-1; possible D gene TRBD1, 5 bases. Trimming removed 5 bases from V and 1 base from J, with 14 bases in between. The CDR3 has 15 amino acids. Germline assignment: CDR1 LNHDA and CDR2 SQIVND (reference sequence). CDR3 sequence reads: CASSPHTGPNTEAFF. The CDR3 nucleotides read TGTGCCAGTAGTCCCCATACAGGACCGAACACTGAAGCTTTCTTT.

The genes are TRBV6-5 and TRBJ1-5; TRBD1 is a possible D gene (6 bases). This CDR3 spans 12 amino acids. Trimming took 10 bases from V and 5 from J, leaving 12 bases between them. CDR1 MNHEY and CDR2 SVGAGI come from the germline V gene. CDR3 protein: CATQQGHQPQHF. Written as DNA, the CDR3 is TGTGCCACGCAACAGGGCCATCAGCCCCAGCATTTT.

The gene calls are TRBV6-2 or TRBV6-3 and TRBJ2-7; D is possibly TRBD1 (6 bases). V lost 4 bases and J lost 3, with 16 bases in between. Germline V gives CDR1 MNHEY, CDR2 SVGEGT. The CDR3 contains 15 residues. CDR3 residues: CASSSAGVKNYEQYF. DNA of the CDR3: TGTGCCAGCAGTTCGGCAGGGGTAAAAAACTACGAGCAGTACTTC.